Presented here are 17 T cell receptor beta chains from one specimen sequenced in a study of shared clonotypes between healthy human individuals. Libraries were prepared by immunoSEQ multiplex PCR; TCRdb keeps only in-frame clonotypes and omits some of them. The table has under 600,000 clones, roughly 79% seen once. The sample was PBMCs. The receptors were sampled from a woman between 40 and 50 years old in good health. Some clones in this sample may be carry-over from other donors' samples.

The chain carries TRBV2 and TRBJ1-6; D might be TRBD1 (5 bases). The CDR3 spans 15 residues. V shed 4 bases and J shed 14 bases, with 21 bases lying between them. Germline values: CDR1 SNHLY, CDR2 FYNNEI. CDR3 sequence reads: CASSAAPGAGGTLHF. CDR3 coding DNA: TGTGCCAGCAGTGCAGCGCCTGGGGCCGGTGGAACCCTCCACTTT.

This clone appeared a few times. J is TRBJ2-2 and V is TRBV6-4; TRBD2 matches 8 bases. After removal of 4 bases from V and 6 bases from J, the junction contained 10 bases not matched to a gene. This CDR3 comprises 16 residues. CDR1 and CDR2 (germline): MRHNA, SNTAGT. The CDR3 nucleotides read TGTGCCAGCAGTGCTGGCGGGACTAGTGTCGCCGGGGAGCTGTTTTTT. Amino acids: CASSAGGTSVAGELFF.

The count of this clone is one. The chain couples TRBV2 to TRBJ2-5; perhaps TRBD2 as D (6 bases). V gave up 10 bases and J gave up 5 bases, with 20 bases separating them. This CDR3 is built from 14 residues. Germline V gene sequence: CDR1 SNHLY, CDR2 FYNNEI. This chain's CDR3 is CANNPGLRGETQYF. The CDR3 region has the DNA TGTGCCAACAACCCGGGACTCCGGGGTGAGACCCAGTACTTC.

The CDR3 reads CASSLRSEAFF. CDR3 coding DNA: TGTGCCAGCAGCTTGCGGTCTGAAGCTTTCTTT. This chain joins TRBV7-9 and TRBJ1-1; no clear D gene. V lost 3 bases and J lost 6, with 5 bases in between. This CDR3 has 11 residues. Germline CDR1 and CDR2: SEHNR and FQNEAQ (reference sequence).

The CDR3 region has the DNA TGTGCCAGCAGCCAAGAAGGGACAGGGGTCCGCGAGCAGTACTTC. Encoded protein: CASSQEGTGVREQYF. The chain carries TRBV4-2 and TRBJ2-7, with TRBD1 identical over 10 bases. Germline V gene lookup returns CDR1 LGHNA and CDR2 YNFKEQ. The CDR3 loop spans 15 amino acids. J lost 6 bases, V lost 0 bases, and 5 bases had no gene match.

The chain employs TRBV9 and TRBJ2-1, with 9 bases matching TRBD2. Germline V gene lookup returns CDR1 SGDLS and CDR2 YYNGEE. The CDR3 is made up of 18 amino acids. V trimming: 2 bases; J trimming: 1 base; junction bases outside the gene matches: 10. This CDR3 is CASSVARASGKSYNEQFF. The CDR3 DNA reads as TGTGCCAGCAGCGTCGCCCGGGCTAGCGGGAAGTCCTACAATGAGCAGTTCTTC.

The chain combines TRBV4-2 with TRBJ2-5, with TRBD2 matching over 7 bases. Germline V lookup: CDR1 LGHNA, CDR2 YNFKEQ. The CDR3 has 18 amino acids. V lost 1 base to trimming and J lost 3 bases; unmatched junction nucleotides: 14. CDR3 sequence (DNA): TGTGCCAGCAGCCAAGGCTTAGAGGCGGGAGCTGGGGAAGAGACCCAGTACTTC. Translation gives CASSQGLEAGAGEETQYF.

The V gene is TRBV7-2, the J gene TRBJ1-5, with TRBD1 identical over 7 bases. The germline V gene encodes CDR1 SGHTA and CDR2 FQGNSA. The CDR3 sequence is 15 residues long. Trimming at V came to 1 base and at J to 7 bases, leaving 7 bases not matched to a gene. CDR3 DNA: TGTGCCAGCAGCTTAGAAGGGGGCCGGGGCCAGCCCCAGCATTTT. It yields the protein CASSLEGGRGQPQHF. The whole variable domain, remainder taken from reference TRBV7-2 and TRBJ1-5, is GAGVSQSPSNKVTEKGKDVELRCDPISGHTALYWYRQSLGQGLEFLIYFQGNSAPDKSGLPSDRFSAERTGGSVSTLTIQRTQQEDSAVYLCASSLEGGRGQPQHFGDGTRLSIL.

This clone was seen only a few times. This chain connects TRBV27 to TRBJ1-1, with 7 bases that match TRBD1. From germline, CDR1 is MNHEY and CDR2 SMNVEV (reference sequence). V trimming: 5 bases; J trimming: 4 bases; junction bases outside the gene matches: 7. There are 14 residues in the CDR3. Here the CDR3 DNA reads TGTGCCAGCAGTCCACAGACAGGGTCCACTGAAGCTTTCTTT. This sequence encodes CASSPQTGSTEAFF.

V is TRBV2 and J is TRBJ2-2, with 12 bases lining up with TRBD2. The CDR3 contains 15 residues. In germline, CDR1 is SNHLY, CDR2 FYNNEI. The J segment lost 3 bases and the V segment lost 6 bases, leaving 2 bases of the junction unmatched. The CDR3 DNA reads as TGTGCCAGCAGGAGACTAGCGGGAGACACCGGGGAGCTGTTTTTT. Protein: CASRRLAGDTGELFF.

About this clone: Other DNA sequences in this specimen translate into the identical CDR3. The chain is built from TRBV28 and TRBJ2-6; no clear D. Germline V lookup: CDR1 MDHEN, CDR2 SYDVKM. The CDR3 consists of 14 residues. Deletions cut 6 bases from V and 0 bases from J, with 6 bases between. DNA for the CDR3: TGTGCCAGCAGGTTAAGCTCTGGGGCCAACGTCCTGACTTTC. As protein: CASRLSSGANVLTF.

The rearrangement uses TRBV30 and TRBJ1-1; D might be TRBD1 (5 bases). The CDR3 contains 13 residues. Germline CDR1 and CDR2: GTSNPN and SVGIG (reference sequence). This CDR3 reads CAVNLGTPTEAFF. The CDR3 coding sequence is TGTGCTGTAAACCTCGGGACTCCCACTGAAGCTTTCTTT.

The V gene is TRBV2, the J gene TRBJ1-1; tentatively, D is TRBD1 (5 bases). Germline CDR1 SNHLY, CDR2 FYNNEI. V was clipped by 4 bases and J by 10 bases, with 16 bases between them. The CDR3 has 13 amino acids. The CDR3 bases are TGTGCCAGCAGTGTCGTGGGAGGGGATAGAGCTTTCTTT. Protein product: CASSVVGGDRAFF. Using reference TRBV2 and TRBJ1-1 for the parts outside the CDR3, the full variable domain is EPEVTQTPSHQVTQMGQEVILRCVPISNHLYFYWYRQILGQKVEFLVSFYNNEISEKSEIFDDQFSVERPDGSNFTLKIRSTKLEDSAMYFCASSVVGGDRAFFGQGTRLTVV.

The chain uses TRBV7-6 and TRBJ1-5; D is perhaps TRBD1 (5 bases). V was clipped by 5 bases and J by 1 base, with 21 bases between them. The CDR3 runs to 18 residues. Germline V lookup: CDR1 SGHVS, CDR2 FNYEAQ. The DNA for the CDR3 is TGTGCCAGCAGCCCCCACTCAGGGTGGGTGGCCAGCAATCAGCCCCAGCATTTT. Translation gives CASSPHSGWVASNQPQHF.

The chain recombines TRBV5-5 with TRBJ2-4; 12 nucleotides match TRBD2. Unmatched junction bases numbered 4, after V lost 0 bases and J lost 0 bases. Germline CDR1 is SGHKS and CDR2 is YYEKEE (reference sequence). CDR3 length: 18 residues. CDR3 bases: TGTGCCAGCAGCTTGGGACTAGCGGGAGTCTTAGCCAAAAACATTCAGTACTTC. It codes for CASSLGLAGVLAKNIQYF. Drawing the rest from reference TRBV5-5 and TRBJ2-4, the complete variable domain is DAGVTQSPTHLIKTRGQQVTLRCSPISGHKSVSWYQQVLGQGPQFIFQYYEKEERGRGNFPDRFSARQFPNYSSELNVNALLLGDSALYLCASSLGLAGVLAKNIQYFGAGTRLSVL.

This chain joins TRBV7-8 and TRBJ2-5; D is perhaps TRBD1 (5 bases). The CDR3 covers 13 residues. With 4 bases removed from V and 5 bases from J, the gap between germline ends came to 11 bases. The germline V gene has CDR1 SGHVS and CDR2 FQNEAQ. The CDR3 region is CASSSRALETQYF. CDR3 bases: TGTGCCAGCAGCTCCAGGGCCCTTGAGACCCAGTACTTC. Full variable domain (missing parts from reference TRBV7-8 and TRBJ2-5): GAGVSQSPRYKVAKRGQDVALRCDPISGHVSLFWYQQALGQGPEFLTYFQNEAQLDKSGLPSDRFFAERPEGSVSTLKIQRTQQEDSAVYLCASSSRALETQYFGPGTRLLVL.

The rearrangement links TRBV6-4 to TRBJ2-2; D unclear. The CDR3 has 14 amino acids. V lost 8 bases and J 0 bases, leaving 10 bases between the germline ends. The germline V gene has CDR1 MRHNA and CDR2 SNTAGT. The CDR3 here is CASHSAANTGELFF. In DNA, the CDR3 is TGTGCCAGCCACTCGGCGGCGAACACCGGGGAGCTGTTTTTT.